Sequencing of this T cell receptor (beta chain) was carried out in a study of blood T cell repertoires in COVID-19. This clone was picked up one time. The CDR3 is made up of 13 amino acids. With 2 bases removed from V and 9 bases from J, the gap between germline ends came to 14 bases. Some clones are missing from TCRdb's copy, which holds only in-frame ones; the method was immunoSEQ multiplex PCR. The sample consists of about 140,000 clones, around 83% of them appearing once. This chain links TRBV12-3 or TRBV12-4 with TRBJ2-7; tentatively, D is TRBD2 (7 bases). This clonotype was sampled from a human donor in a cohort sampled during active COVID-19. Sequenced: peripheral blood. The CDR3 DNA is TGTGCCAGCAGTTTAAAGGGGGGGACCTCGCAGTACTTC. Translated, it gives CASSLKGGTSQYF.